Shown below are 18 T cell receptor beta chains from a single sample sequenced in a study of human CD8 memory T cell subsets. UMI-labeled 5' RACE produced the TCR beta libraries. TCRdb re-called the 5' RACE reads, yielding one record per CDR3 amino acid sequence without DNA. This table holds about 18,000 distinct CDR3 sequences. Sequenced material: CD8+ T cells from PBMCs. The receptors shown here come from a human donor in good health.

The genes are TRBV20-1 and TRBJ1-1. The CDR3 consists of 15 residues. Germline V gene lookup returns CDR1 DFQATT and CDR2 SNEGSKA (reference sequence). CDR3 amino acids: CSAVPGFGWSPEAFF.

V usage is TRBV4-3 and J usage is TRBJ2-1; the D call of TRBD2 rests on TCRdb alone, since no DNA is present to check it. Germline assignment: CDR1 LGHNA and CDR2 YSLEER. The CDR3 consists of 13 residues. CDR3 sequence: CASSQGGAGEQFF.

The chain couples TRBV9 to TRBJ2-7. The CDR3 length is 13 residues. Germline values: CDR1 SGDLS, CDR2 YYNGEE. The CDR3 is CASSGEEGYEQYF. Drawing the rest from reference TRBV9 and TRBJ2-7, the complete variable domain is DSGVTQTPKHLITATGQRVTLRCSPRSGDLSVYWYQQSLDQGLQFLIQYYNGEERAKGNILERFSAQQFPDLHSELNLSSLELGDSALYFCASSGEEGYEQYFGPGTRLTVT.

The V call is TRBV19, the J call TRBJ1-1; the D call from TCRdb, TRBD1, cannot be confirmed without DNA. CDR1 and CDR2 from the germline V gene are LNHDA and SQIVND (reference sequence). CDR3 length: 15 residues. The CDR3: CASSHPGTENTEAFF. Supplemented by reference TRBV19 and TRBJ1-1, the full variable domain reads DGGITQSPKYLFRKEGQNVTLSCEQNLNHDAMYWYRQDPGQGLRLIYYSQIVNDFQKGDIAEGYSVSREKKESFPLTVTSAQKNPTAFYLCASSHPGTENTEAFFGQGTRLTVV.

The V call is TRBV7-9, the J call TRBJ2-4; TCRdb's D call, TRBD1, is unchecked because there is no DNA. CDR1 and CDR2 from the germline V gene are SEHNR and FQNEAQ (reference sequence). The CDR3 covers 15 residues. The CDR3 is CASSPGDLGKNIQYF. Full variable domain (remainder filled in from reference TRBV7-9 and TRBJ2-4): DTGVSQNPRHKITKRGQNVTFRCDPISEHNRLYWYRQTLGQGPEFLTYFQNEAQLEKSRLLSDRFSAERPKGSFSTLEIQRTEQGDSAMYLCASSPGDLGKNIQYFGAGTRLSVL.

The CDR3 spells CSARDLTGDNEQFF. The J gene is TRBJ2-1, the V gene TRBV20-1; TCRdb lists TRBD1, though no DNA is available to test this call. Germline values: CDR1 DFQATT, CDR2 SNEGSKA (reference sequence). CDR3 size: 14 residues.

V is TRBV6-2 or TRBV6-3 and J is TRBJ2-3. CDR3 length: 14 amino acids. Germline loops: CDR1 MNHEY, CDR2 SVGEGT. The CDR3 reads CASSPMSSADTQYF.

The chain is built from TRBV20-1 and TRBJ2-7; as DNA is missing, the TRBD1 call by TCRdb cannot be tested. Looked up from germline, CDR1 is DFQATT and CDR2 is SNEGSKA (reference sequence). This CDR3 is 13 amino acids long. The CDR3 is CSATGTASYEQYF.

CDR3 region: CASSSARGWGTEAFF. This sequence joins TRBV12-3 or TRBV12-4 and TRBJ1-1; TCRdb's D gene call, TRBD1, goes unchecked for lack of DNA. The CDR3 spans 15 residues.

The chain joins TRBV12-3 or TRBV12-4 to TRBJ2-5; as DNA is missing, the TRBD1 call by TCRdb cannot be tested. CDR3 length: 14 residues. Here the CDR3 reads CASSLGTEGETQYF.

V is TRBV7-9 and J is TRBJ2-5; TCRdb indicates TRBD2, and absent DNA this call remains unverified. The CDR3 totals 15 residues. From germline, CDR1 is SEHNR and CDR2 FQNEAQ (reference sequence). CDR3 loop: CASSPRTAYEETQYF.

The chain links TRBV27 to TRBJ2-3. Germline CDR1 and CDR2: MNHEY and SMNVEV (reference sequence). This CDR3 is built from 12 residues. CDR3 in amino acids: CASSLDADTQYF.

The CDR3 protein is CASSPDGTEAFF. The rearrangement links TRBV6-5 to TRBJ1-1. Germline CDR1 MNHEY, CDR2 SVGAGI. The CDR3 consists of 12 residues.

By frequency, this clonotype is medium-sized (0.01 to 0.1%). CDR3 loop: CASSLSGIYGYTF. The chain uses TRBV27 and TRBJ1-2; lacking DNA, the TRBD1 call made by TCRdb goes unchecked. Per germline, CDR1 MNHEY and CDR2 SMNVEV (reference sequence). The CDR3 covers 13 residues.

The chain couples TRBV29-1 to TRBJ1-1; TCRdb gives TRBD1 as the D gene, but with no DNA this cannot be confirmed. The CDR3 sequence is 14 residues long. In germline, CDR1 is SQVTM, CDR2 ANQGSEA. CDR3 residues: CSVEGQGADTEAFF.

This sequence joins TRBV9 and TRBJ2-3; TCRdb gives TRBD1 as the D gene, but with no DNA this cannot be confirmed. Germline CDR1 reads SGDLS; CDR2 reads YYNGEE. This CDR3 region has 16 residues. The CDR3 region is CASSVGTGRRTDTQYF.

The chain is built from TRBV28 and TRBJ1-4. The CDR3 extends over 13 amino acids. The germline CDR1 and CDR2 sequences are MDHEN and SYDVKM. The CDR3 spells CASSDGYSEKLFF.

V gene TRBV18 combines with J gene TRBJ2-1; TCRdb's D call, TRBD1, is unchecked because there is no DNA. The V gene's germline CDR1 is KGHSH and CDR2 LQKENI. CDR3 length equals 15 residues. The CDR3 spells CASSQPGQPNNEQFF.